Below are 18 T cell receptor beta chains sequenced from a single sample in a study of blood T cells in healthy people across ages. A second roughly 7 to 11 cycle PCR used barcoded and J-beta primers. TCRdb used MiXCR to reprocess the 5' RACE reads, holding one entry per CDR3 protein. The sample has 550,000 to 600,000 distinct CDR3 sequences, 40% to 50% seen once; the top ten hold roughly 25%. What was sequenced was blood. Receptor source: a man older than 75 in good health.

In this sample, this clonotype turned up a few times. The chain combines TRBV6-6 with TRBJ1-1; possibly TRBD1 for D (6 bases). The germline CDR1 and CDR2 sequences are MNHNY and SVGAGI (reference sequence). The CDR3 loop spans 13 amino acids. Trimming removed 9 bases at V and 3 bases at J, with 14 bases between. CDR3 in amino acids: CASTGFKDTEAFF. The CDR3 region has the DNA TGTGCCAGTACAGGGTTCAAGGACACTGAAGCTTTCTTT.

V is TRBV29-1 and J is TRBJ2-7; D gene uncertain. The CDR3 has 12 amino acids. V dropped 1 base and J dropped 3 bases, with 7 bases sitting between them. The germline gives CDR1 SQVTM, CDR2 ANQGSEA. CDR3 region: CSVEVADYEQYF. The DNA of the CDR3 is TGCAGCGTTGAAGTTGCCGACTACGAGCAGTACTTC.

The table lists this clonotype with a count of one. This chain links TRBV21-1 with TRBJ1-4; the listed D gene, TRBD1, was not tested against the DNA. TRBV21-1 is assigned pseudogene status. The CDR3 is 15 residues long. The CDR3 loop is CASSKAPASNEKLFF. CDR3 bases: TGTGCCAGCAGCAAAGCCCCGGCCTCCAATGAAAAACTGTTTTTT.

The chain joins TRBV28 to TRBJ2-4, with D possibly matching TRBD1 (6 bases). The J call may be incorrect, as the DNA end agrees better with TRBJ2-7. The CDR3 is 12 amino acids. The germline CDR1 and CDR2 sequences are MDHEN and SYDVKM. The CDR3 coding sequence is TGTGCCACTGGGGGCCAATTCCACGAGCAGTACTTC. Translation gives CATGGQFHEQYF.

The chain carries TRBV9 and TRBJ2-7; 7 bases align to TRBD1. Gene TRBJ2-5 matches the end of the DNA better, so the J call may be wrong. Germline V gives CDR1 SGDLS, CDR2 YYNGEE. This CDR3 comprises 14 residues. CDR3 sequence reads: CASSVEGAGETQYF. In DNA form, the CDR3 reads TGTGCCAGCAGCGTAGAGGGGGCAGGGGAGACCCAGTACTTC.

In its sample, this clonotype was seen a few times. V gene TRBV7-3 combines with J gene TRBJ2-1; 7 bases agree with TRBD2. The junction had 7 bases not matched to a gene; V was cut back by 6 bases and J by 5 bases. From germline, CDR1 is SGHTA and CDR2 FQGTGA. CDR3 size: 14 residues. The CDR3 DNA is TGTGCCAGCAGGAAAAGCGGGGCAAACAATGAGCAGTTCTTC. As protein: CASRKSGANNEQFF.

This clonotype was counted a single time. J is TRBJ1-2 and V is TRBV12-3 or TRBV12-4, with D maybe TRBD1 (6 bases). CDR3 length equals 14 residues. Deletions cut 6 bases from V and 5 bases from J, with 16 bases between. CDR3 sequence (DNA): TGTGCCAGCAGGTCGACAGGTTCTGGTTATGGCTACACCTTC. Translated: CASRSTGSGYGYTF.

V and J are TRBV4-3 and TRBJ2-5; 9 nucleotides agree with TRBD2. The DNA end is a closer match to TRBJ2-7, so the J assignment may be wrong. Germline loops: CDR1 LGHNA, CDR2 YSLEER. This CDR3 contains 16 residues. The CDR3 protein is CASSQGLAGPGYEQYF. The CDR3 bases are TGCGCCAGCAGCCAAGGTCTAGCGGGACCCGGCTACGAGCAGTACTTC.

The genes are TRBV11-2 and TRBJ2-5; D is undetermined. The J call may not be correct, given that the DNA end is closer to TRBJ2-4. The germline CDR1 and CDR2 sequences are SGHAT and FQNNGV. The CDR3 is 16 residues long. CDR3 sequence (DNA): TGTGCCAGCAGCTTGGTTGGTTTGGATTTGCGGAACATTCAGTACTTC. Protein sequence: CASSLVGLDLRNIQYF.

The gene calls are TRBV6-2 or TRBV6-3 and TRBJ2-5, with D unclear. The CDR3 runs to 13 residues. Germline loops: CDR1 MNHEY, CDR2 SVGEGT. V shed 2 bases and J shed 4 bases, with 8 bases lying between them. The CDR3 region has the DNA TGTGCCAGCAGTTACGAGATCGGAGAGACCCAGTACTTC. It encodes CASSYEIGETQYF.

The chain couples TRBV4-3 to TRBJ2-7; the D gene is possibly TRBD1 (5 bases). The CDR3 extends over 13 amino acids. V lost 2 bases to trimming and J lost 6 bases, with 11 bases between them. Germline V gene lookup returns CDR1 LGHNA and CDR2 YSLEER. The chain's CDR3 is CASSQSTAREQYF. Here the CDR3 DNA reads TGCGCCAGCAGCCAATCGACAGCTCGCGAGCAGTACTTC.

The table lists this clonotype with a few counts. This chain joins TRBV20-1 and TRBJ2-1; the match to TRBD2 covers 10 bases. The CDR3 loop spans 15 amino acids. The trim removed 1 base at V and 5 bases at J, leaving 5 bases unmatched. Germline CDR1 is DFQATT and CDR2 is SNEGSKA (reference sequence). Written as DNA, the CDR3 is TGCAGTGCTAGAGCTCCGGGACTAGCGAACAATGAGCAGTTCTTC. It translates to CSARAPGLANNEQFF.

The chain recombines TRBV20-1 with TRBJ2-4; 10 bases align to TRBD1. CDR1 is DFQATT and CDR2 is SNEGSKA in the germline V gene (reference sequence). This CDR3 is built from 14 residues. The ends lost 4 bases at V and 6 bases at J; junction bases unmatched: 6. The CDR3 is CSAIRQGAGNIQYF. The DNA for the CDR3 is TGCAGTGCTATTCGACAGGGGGCGGGAAACATTCAGTACTTC.

The rearrangement links TRBV20-1 to TRBJ2-1, with D perhaps matching TRBD2 (6 bases). CDR3 length equals 16 residues. Trimming pared 0 bases from V and 7 bases from J, leaving 19 bases between. Germline loops: CDR1 DFQATT, CDR2 SNEGSKA (reference sequence). This CDR3 reads CSARESGQRAYNEQFF. CDR3 DNA sequence: TGCAGTGCTAGAGAGTCGGGCCAGCGGGCGTATAATGAGCAGTTCTTC.

This clonotype was counted a few times. This chain uses TRBV7-2 with TRBJ2-5, with TRBD2 matching over 10 bases. CDR3 size: 15 residues. Per the germline V gene, CDR1 is SGHTA and CDR2 is FQGNSA. V shed 5 bases and J 2 bases; nucleotides not matched to a gene: 5. The CDR3 coding sequence is TGTGCCAGCAGCATACTAGCGGGACTGCAAGAGACCCAGTACTTC. Translating it yields CASSILAGLQETQYF.

The chain uses TRBV25-1 and TRBJ1-2; D uncertain. V dropped 5 bases and J dropped 1 base, with 14 bases sitting between them. CDR1 MGHDK and CDR2 SYGVNS come from the germline V gene. CDR3 length: 15 amino acids. CDR3 DNA: TGTGCCAGCAGTAGAGGGCCAAACCTTAACTATGGCTACACCTTC. It is translated as CASSRGPNLNYGYTF.

The chain carries TRBV20-1 and TRBJ1-1; the D gene is possibly TRBD1 (5 bases). In germline, CDR1 is DFQATT, CDR2 SNEGSKA (reference sequence). V lost 2 bases and J lost 7, with 11 bases in between. This CDR3 contains 12 residues. The CDR3 is CSARQGYSEAFF. The CDR3 DNA is TGCAGTGCTAGACAGGGATATAGTGAAGCTTTCTTT.

The chain has TRBV2 and TRBJ2-1; maybe TRBD2 (6 bases). The CDR3 consists of 16 residues. Germline V gene data show CDR1 as SNHLY and CDR2 as FYNNEI. V was pared by 5 bases and J by 3 bases, with 17 bases between. The CDR3 here is CASSFQPGLNYNEQFF. CDR3 bases: TGTGCCAGCAGTTTCCAGCCGGGACTCAACTACAATGAGCAGTTCTTC.